This TCR beta chain was identified during a study of blood T cell repertoires in COVID-19. Whole-study context: The analysed material was cDNA or gDNA that came from T cells, B-cell-depleted T cells, or PBMCs.

V lost 6 bases and J 1 base, leaving 21 bases between the germline ends. The CDR3 contains 18 residues. CDR1 and CDR2 from the germline V gene are MNHEY and SMNVEV (reference sequence). Patients of the Seattle cohort, enrolled during active infection, were followed longitudinally. The authors' processing: Reference gene primers were amplified, and this amplification served to estimate nucleated cell counts. Profiled with immunoSEQ multiplex PCR; TCRdb holds only in-frame clones, not every one. That table is the source of V, J and clone size, and D and trimming were worked out from the DNA. The data show approximately 150,000 clones, with approximately 85% seen just once and about 2.5% held by the top ten.

The genes are TRBV27 and TRBJ2-2; possibly TRBD2 for D (6 bases). The clonotype was recovered from a woman of 80 years or more with COVID-19, enrolled during active disease. The sequencing input was peripheral blood. CDR3 DNA sequence: TGTGCCAGCAGCACAACGCCCTTGGTCGGGGGGAACACCGGGGAGCTGTTTTTT. This sequence encodes CASSTTPLVGGNTGELFF.